This paragraph covers one T cell receptor beta chain sequence. It lacks a known antigen. Qualities for individual bases were not recorded, and no much larger clone is one base off. The sample has other DNA sequences that encode this CDR3 too. Germline trimming: 5 bases from V, 4 bases from J; junction bases outside gene matches: 3. From the germline V gene (reference sequence), CDR1 is MNHEY and CDR2 is SMNVEV. The CDR3 numbers 14 residues from cysteine through phenylalanine. Solely the CDR3 DNA is kept, with 42 bases framed from the first base. For the CD8 naive samples, CD45RO-negative cells were positively selected for CCR7, yielding a CD45RA+CCR7+ population from which TemRA cells were excluded. The donors were healthy, HIV-negative adults with no recently reported acute infections or vaccinations. Only Caucasian adults living in Nashville, Tennessee, USA were represented among the donors. After blood collection by leukapheresis, PBMCs were isolated using Ficoll-Histopaque density gradient centrifugation and then cryopreserved in the vapor phase of liquid nitrogen. Analytical flow cytometry was used to check the purity and quantity of each magnetically sorted T cell population. From each sorted fraction, genomic DNA was isolated and quantified by UV absorbance on a Nanodrop 2000c.

Using the deep immunoSEQ assay, multiplex PCR amplified TCR CDR3 regions from genomic DNA. For each cell subset, the extracted genomic DNA was distributed evenly across all wells of several immunoSEQ 96-well plates, and each plate served as one replicate. For sorted subsets, roughly 190 ng of genomic DNA, equivalent to around 30,000 T cell genomes, went into each replicate PCR. Purified libraries were measured with a Qubit 3.0 fluorometer, size-checked on a Bioanalyzer 2100, and measured again with the KAPA Library Quantification kit. A separate single-read 150-cycle Illumina NextSeq 550 flow cell was used to sequence each immunoSEQ 96-well plate. As for how the authors treated the data: The immunoSEQ output contained only junctional sequences without quality scores, so filtering could not match that applied to full-length reads. To assign V/J genes and CDR3, sequences were annotated against IMGT germline references using PyIR, a Python wrapper for IgBLAST v1.9. Any read was removed if the V/J assignment was weak (E-value above 1e-6), the CDR3 was missing, or the read contained stop codons, out-of-frame junctions, or ambiguous translated residues. V3J clonotypes were defined by identical inferred V gene, J gene, and CDR3 amino acid sequence. To compute the percentage overlap between repertoires, the number of shared unique clonotypes was divided by the size of the smaller repertoire. RTK rarefaction, the Chao1 estimator, and Recon v2.1 estimates of unobserved clonotypes were used to assess repertoire richness. For all TCRbeta clonotypes obtained by the gDNA method from a few donors, generation probabilities were computed with OLGA. In its TCRdb copy, this immuneACCESS table keeps in-frame sequences only and misses some clones. Where compared with another copy, unresolved V genes explain less than half of these, and the others have no known cause. V, J and clone size were drawn from that table, and D and trimming were deduced from the DNA. The sample profile shows about 2.2 million clones; about 93% of them were found once. The ten biggest clones cover 1.5% to 2% of the sample.

This specimen belongs to a study of shared clonotypes between healthy human individuals (dated by TCRdb to the early 2020s). Context from the whole study: The cohort included three men and a couple of women between 18 and 49 years of age. Blood TCR repertoires of a handful of healthy adults were deeply sequenced to estimate repertoire size and the extent of clonotype sharing between individuals. Leukapheresis yielded between about 0.8 and 9.5 billion PBMCs per donor. Per donor, three plates each were used for CD4 naive and CD4 memory, two for CD8 naive, and one for CD8 memory. Libraries were prepared and TCR repertoires were sequenced by different laboratories using diverse techniques, in order to increase sequencing depth and limit assay-specific biases. General findings and caveats noted by the study authors: Sampling was limited to blood, and TCR repertoires in tissue likely differ from TCR repertoires in blood. Compared with non-shared clonotypes, the clonotypes found in all four sorted-subset donors had higher generation probabilities. When a handful of donors were compared, the shared fraction of clonotypes was about 5.2% for naive CD4, more than 3% for naive CD8, 2.3% for memory CD4, and approximately 0.4% for memory CD8. Rarefaction of sorted-subset datasets indicated incomplete sequencing despite the large sequencing depth. Because the study included only a small number of donors, the genetic and exposure-history diversity represented was limited. Based on pairwise subsampling, the degree of clonotype sharing among donors was expected to be affected by sequencing depth. Naive subsets generally had larger estimated clonotype richness than memory subsets.

Input material: naive CD8+ T cells from PBMCs. The sample's cell subset or site label, in plain terms: CD45RA+CCR7+. In this chain, TRBV27 is recombined with TRBJ2-1, with 9 middle bases fitting TRBD2. This sequence originates from a young man in good health. Some clones in this sample may be carry-over from other donors' samples. The CDR3 reads CASSLAGTYNEQFF. At the DNA level, the sequence is TGTGCCAGCAGTCTAGCGGGGACTTACAATGAGCAGTTCTTC.